The 6 T cell receptor beta chains below all came from one sample that was sequenced in a study of post-analysis software for immune sequencing data. The study, taken as a whole, reports: About five TRBV segments were more frequent in patients than controls; TRBV5-6, TRBV5-1 and TRBV20-1 belonged to this group.

Incorporated into the TCR beta cDNA libraries were unique molecular identifiers, which served to reduce PCR and sequencing biases. Each CDR3 protein gets one entry after TCRdb re-called the PCR reads with MiXCR. The data hold roughly 870,000 distinct CDR3 sequences, with roughly half observed a single time. These receptors' targets are unknown. Sequenced material: blood. Receptors originate from a girl between 10 and 17 years old with multiple sclerosis.

In this sample, this clonotype turned up a few times. The genes are TRBV10-3 and TRBJ2-5; 12 bases are shared with TRBD2. Germline lookup yields CDR1 ENHRY and CDR2 SYGVKD. J gave up 5 bases and V 6 bases, and 13 bases lay outside the gene matches. The CDR3 is 17 residues long. Here the CDR3 DNA reads TGTGCCATCAGACCGACTAGCGGGAGAACCGGGGAGGAGACCCAGTACTTC. Encoded protein: CAIRPTSGRTGEETQYF.

This clonotype was found a few times. This chain's CDR3 is CASSSEGPLQETQYF. The CDR3 DNA reads TGCGCCAGCAGCTCCGAGGGACCGCTGCAAGAGACCCAGTACTTC. The V and J genes are TRBV5-1 and TRBJ2-5; D is possibly TRBD1 or TRBD2 (5 bases each). Trimming shortened V by 3 bases and J by 2 bases, and 14 bases separated the two germline ends. In germline, CDR1 is SGHRS, CDR2 YFSETQ. This CDR3 contains 15 residues. The whole variable domain, remainder taken from reference TRBV5-1 and TRBJ2-5, is KAGVTQTPRYLIKTRGQQVTLSCSPISGHRSVSWYQQTPGQGLQFLFEYFSETQRNKGNFPGRFSGRQFSNSRSEMNVSTLELGDSALYLCASSSEGPLQETQYFGPGTRLLVL.

The chain links TRBV12-3 or TRBV12-4 to TRBJ2-5; 7 nucleotides line up with TRBD1. After removal of 7 bases from V and 4 bases from J, the junction contained 9 bases not matched to a gene. This CDR3 is 14 amino acids long. CDR3 nucleotides: TGTGCCAGCACGATGGCAGGGGGTGTAGAGACCCAGTACTTC. Its translation is CASTMAGGVETQYF.

The chain uses TRBV7-6 and TRBJ2-4, with no clear D. V dropped 5 bases and J dropped 3 bases, with 17 bases sitting between them. This CDR3 region has 16 residues. Germline V gene sequence: CDR1 SGHVS, CDR2 FNYEAQ. The CDR3 spells CASSPRYSSSKNIQYF. CDR3 DNA sequence: TGTGCCAGCAGCCCCCGTTACAGCTCAAGCAAAAACATTCAGTACTTC. Filled out from reference TRBV7-6 and TRBJ2-4, the complete variable domain reads GAGVSQSPRYKVTKRGQDVALRCDPISGHVSLYWYRQALGQGPEFLTYFNYEAQQDKSGLPNDRFSAERPEGSISTLTIQRTEQRDSAMYRCASSPRYSSSKNIQYFGAGTRLSVL.

The chain combines TRBV7-3 with TRBJ2-5; D gene unclear. Germline V gene sequence: CDR1 SGHTA, CDR2 FQGTGA. The CDR3 length is 13 residues. V lost 0 bases to trimming and J lost 11 bases, with 13 bases between them. The CDR3 here is CASSLTFRNEQYF. The CDR3 DNA sequence: TGTGCCAGCAGCTTAACGTTTAGAAATGAGCAGTACTTC.

This clonotype has more than one count but fewer than ten. The chain couples TRBV20-1 to TRBJ2-5, with a weak D call TRBD2 (6 bases). Germline CDR1 DFQATT, CDR2 SNEGSKA (reference sequence). There are 13 residues in the CDR3. Trimming removed 3 bases from V and 5 bases from J, with 13 bases in between. The CDR3 reads CSARDGLIETQYF. CDR3 DNA: TGCAGTGCTAGGGACGGACTAATTGAGACCCAGTACTTC.